Below are 31 T cell receptor beta chains sequenced from a single sample in a study of blood T cells in healthy people across ages. Sample-barcoded 5' priming and a J-beta primer mix drove a second PCR of roughly 7 to 11 cycles. MiXCR, run by TCRdb on the 5' RACE reads, gives a single entry per CDR3 protein. The sample yields 1.6 million or so distinct CDR3 sequences, 30% to 40% seen once. Sequencing input: blood. These receptors were collected from a woman in her twenties or thirties in good health.

The J gene is TRBJ1-4, the V gene TRBV12-3 or TRBV12-4; 10 nucleotides agree with TRBD1. The V segment lost 5 bases and the J segment 13 bases; nucleotides outside the gene matches: 10. The CDR3 length is 14 residues. Here the CDR3 DNA reads TGTGCCAGCAGTCACCGGGACAGGGGCCCCCTACTGTTTTTT. Translating gives CASSHRDRGPLLFF.

In its sample, this clonotype was seen many times. The rearrangement joins TRBV7-8 to TRBJ2-3, with 12 bases aligning to TRBD2. The CDR3 contains 18 residues. Per the germline V gene, CDR1 is SGHVS and CDR2 is FQNEAQ. The V gene end was trimmed by 1 base and the J gene end by 1 base; junction bases not matched to a gene: 6. The CDR3 region has the DNA TGTGCCAGCAGCTTAGGGCTAGCGGGGGGGCCCGGCACAGATACGCAGTATTTT. Its translation: CASSLGLAGGPGTDTQYF. The entire variable domain, with the rest obtained from reference TRBV7-8 and TRBJ2-3, is as follows: GAGVSQSPRYKVAKRGQDVALRCDPISGHVSLFWYQQALGQGPEFLTYFQNEAQLDKSGLPSDRFFAERPEGSVSTLKIQRTQQEDSAVYLCASSLGLAGGPGTDTQYFGPGTRLTVL.

The genes are TRBV28 and TRBJ2-6, with a weak D call TRBD2 (7 bases). The CDR3 covers 16 residues. Germline V CDR1 and CDR2: MDHEN, SYDVKM. Trimming left V 6 bases short and J 2 bases short, with 14 bases between. As DNA, the CDR3 is TGTGCCAGCAGCCCAGGGGAGGGCGCTGGGGCCAACGTCCTGACTTTC. It yields the protein CASSPGEGAGANVLTF. The entire variable domain, with the rest obtained from reference TRBV28 and TRBJ2-6, is as follows: DVKVTQSSRYLVKRTGEKVFLECVQDMDHENMFWYRQDPGLGLRLIYFSYDVKMKEKGDIPEGYSVSREKKERFSLILESASTNQTSMYLCASSPGEGAGANVLTFGAGSRLTVL.

At least ten counts were recorded for this clonotype. The V call is TRBV10-3, the J call TRBJ2-1, with 9 bases identical to TRBD2. Germline CDR1 reads ENHRY; CDR2 reads SYGVKD. The ends lost 4 bases at V and 3 bases at J; junction bases unmatched: 7. The CDR3 covers 16 residues. The CDR3 DNA is TGTGCCATCAGTGTGGGGAGCGGGGGGAACTACAATGAGCAGTTCTTC. As protein: CAISVGSGGNYNEQFF.

This clonotype was detected only a few times. The rearrangement uses TRBV20-1 and TRBJ2-1; tentative D call: TRBD2 (6 bases). This CDR3 is built from 14 residues. The germline V and J ends were trimmed by 6 bases and 5 bases, with 17 bases remaining between them. The germline V gene has CDR1 DFQATT and CDR2 SNEGSKA (reference sequence). The CDR3 sequence: CSASRGTPNNEQFF. As DNA, the CDR3 is TGCAGTGCGAGTCGGGGGACCCCCAACAATGAGCAGTTCTTC.

The chain is built from TRBV9 and TRBJ2-3; TRBD2 might be the D (5 bases). V was pared by 0 bases and J by 4 bases, with 15 bases between. The CDR3 loop spans 16 amino acids. Germline V gives CDR1 SGDLS, CDR2 YYNGEE. The DNA for the CDR3 is TGTGCCAGCAGCGTAGGGTTCGGTTGGCGGGCAGATACGCAGTATTTT. Its translation: CASSVGFGWRADTQYF.

This chain uses TRBV6-2 or TRBV6-3 with TRBJ2-5; 9 bases align to TRBD1. Germline V CDR1 and CDR2: MNHEY, SVGEGT. The CDR3 loop spans 16 amino acids. V shed 3 bases, J shed 4 bases, and the junction held 9 bases outside the gene matches. The CDR3 region is CASSYPAGQGPETQYF. For the CDR3, the DNA is TGTGCCAGCAGTTATCCCGCGGGACAGGGACCAGAGACCCAGTACTTC.

This clonotype was counted only a few times. This sequence joins TRBV5-1 and TRBJ1-1; D perhaps matches TRBD1 (6 bases). Germline V gene sequence: CDR1 SGHRS, CDR2 YFSETQ. This CDR3 is built from 16 residues. Trimming removed 5 bases from V and 2 bases from J, with 19 bases in between. The CDR3 region is CASRSYRGADNTEAFF. Written as DNA, the CDR3 is TGCGCCAGCAGGAGTTACCGGGGGGCGGATAACACTGAAGCTTTCTTT.

V gene TRBV6-2 or TRBV6-3 combines with J gene TRBJ2-1; D tentatively reads TRBD1 or TRBD2 (7 bases each). The V and J ends lost 5 bases and 7 bases respectively, with 24 bases between them. This CDR3 contains 17 residues. Germline CDR1 and CDR2: MNHEY and SVGEGT. Here the CDR3 DNA reads TGTGCCAGCAGTCGATCCGTCTCCAGGGGGGGCTGGAATGAGCAGTTCTTC. Translating it yields CASSRSVSRGGWNEQFF.

There are a few counts of this clonotype. The chain recombines TRBV7-9 with TRBJ2-3, with D maybe TRBD2 (6 bases). The CDR3 covers 17 residues. The germline CDR1 and CDR2 sequences are SEHNR and FQNEAQ (reference sequence). V was trimmed by 6 bases and J by 2 bases, leaving 21 bases between them. CDR3 region: CASSTRTGSGNTDTQYF. The CDR3 region has the DNA TGTGCCAGCAGTACAAGGACTGGTAGCGGAAACACAGATACGCAGTATTTT.

The V and J genes are TRBV30 and TRBJ2-7, with a tentative D call TRBD2 (6 bases). The CDR3 has 13 amino acids. CDR1 is GTSNPN and CDR2 is SVGIG in the germline V gene (reference sequence). Trimming cost V 2 bases and J 2 bases, with 10 bases left between them. The CDR3 loop reads CAWSSGVTYEQYF. The CDR3 region has the DNA TGTGCCTGGAGTTCGGGGGTGACCTACGAGCAGTACTTC. Drawing the rest from reference TRBV30 and TRBJ2-7, the complete variable domain is SQTIHQWPATLVQPVGSPLSLECTVEGTSNPNLYWYRQAAGRGLQLLFYSVGIGQISSEVPQNLSASRPQDRQFILSSKKLLLSDSGFYLCAWSSGVTYEQYFGPGTRLTVT.

This clonotype occurred a few times. The chain joins TRBV20-1 to TRBJ2-7, with no clear D. Per the germline V gene, CDR1 is DFQATT and CDR2 is SNEGSKA (reference sequence). CDR3 length equals 13 residues. V was pared by 0 bases and J by 4 bases, with 10 bases between. The CDR3 DNA reads as TGCAGTGCTAGAGATCTTCGTATGTACGAGCAGTACTTC. Amino acid sequence: CSARDLRMYEQYF.

The CDR3 sequence is CASSFIAGMGTGELFF. The CDR3 DNA sequence: TGTGCCAGCAGTTTTATAGCGGGAATGGGGACCGGGGAGCTGTTTTTT. The V gene is TRBV27, the J gene TRBJ2-2, with 8 bases fitting TRBD2. The V gene end was trimmed by 3 bases and the J gene end by 5 bases; junction bases not matched to a gene: 8. From germline, CDR1 is MNHEY and CDR2 SMNVEV (reference sequence). The CDR3 runs to 16 residues.

This clonotype has more than one count but fewer than ten. The rearrangement uses TRBV20-1 and TRBJ2-7; a weak D match, TRBD2 (6 bases). There are 13 residues in the CDR3. The germline V gene encodes CDR1 DFQATT and CDR2 SNEGSKA (reference sequence). Deletions cut 4 bases from V and 3 bases from J, with 13 bases between. Here the CDR3 reads CSATQPGGYEQYF. CDR3 bases: TGCAGTGCTACCCAGCCCGGGGGCTACGAGCAGTACTTC.

This clonotype showed up many times. This CDR3 is CASSLRRGNEQFF. CDR3 sequence (DNA): TGTGCCAGCAGCTTAAGGCGTGGTAATGAGCAGTTCTTC. V is TRBV7-3 and J is TRBJ2-1, with no clear D. Germline loops: CDR1 SGHTA, CDR2 FQGTGA. V lost 1 base to trimming and J lost 7 bases, with 8 bases between them. The CDR3 spans 13 residues.

This clonotype was detected ten times or more. V gene TRBV12-3 or TRBV12-4 combines with J gene TRBJ2-7; D ambiguous. V was clipped by 2 bases and J by 2 bases, with 10 bases between them. The CDR3 spans 14 residues. The CDR3 DNA follows: TGTGCCAGCAGTTTACTCGGCCAAACCTACGAGCAGTACTTC. This codes for CASSLLGQTYEQYF.

J is TRBJ1-2 and V is TRBV20-1; 8 bases agree with TRBD1. V lost 3 bases, J lost 8 bases, and 5 bases stayed unmatched. This CDR3 spans 12 amino acids. Germline CDR1 and CDR2: DFQATT and SNEGSKA (reference sequence). The CDR3, as DNA: TGCAGTGCTAGGAGACAGGGGAGGGGCTACACCTTC. Translating gives CSARRQGRGYTF.

The chain links TRBV30 to TRBJ1-2; D remains unclear. Per the germline V gene, CDR1 is GTSNPN and CDR2 is SVGIG (reference sequence). Trimming cost V 2 bases and J 7 bases, with 11 bases left between them. The CDR3 contains 12 residues. The CDR3 reads CAWSPGFSGYTF. For the CDR3, the DNA is TGTGCCTGGAGTCCGGGATTCAGTGGCTACACCTTC. The whole variable domain, remainder taken from reference TRBV30 and TRBJ1-2, is SQTIHQWPATLVQPVGSPLSLECTVEGTSNPNLYWYRQAAGRGLQLLFYSVGIGQISSEVPQNLSASRPQDRQFILSSKKLLLSDSGFYLCAWSPGFSGYTFGSGTRLTVV.

Worth noting for this clonotype: Possible read error: a much larger clone is one base away. CDR3 coding DNA: TGTGCCAGCAACCAAGTGGGACAGCCCTACGAGCAGTACTTC. Amino acid sequence: CASNQVGQPYEQYF. The gene calls are TRBV13 and TRBJ2-7, with 7 bases fitting TRBD1. V gave up 7 bases and J gave up 2 bases; unmatched junction bases: 8. Germline-derived CDR1 and CDR2 are PRHDT and FYEKMQ (reference sequence). CDR3 length equals 14 residues. The whole variable domain, filled in from reference TRBV13 and TRBJ2-7, reads AAGVIQSPRHLIKEKRETATLKCYPIPRHDTVYWYQQGPGQDPQFLISFYEKMQSDKGSIPDRFSAQQFSDYHSELNMSSLELGDSALYFCASNQVGQPYEQYFGPGTRLTVT.

The CDR3 DNA reads as TGTGCCAGCAGCCGACAGGATAATGAGCAGTTCTTC. It translates to CASSRQDNEQFF. The genes are TRBV6-2 or TRBV6-3 and TRBJ2-1; perhaps TRBD1 as D (6 bases). This CDR3 is 12 amino acids long. Germline lookup yields CDR1 MNHEY and CDR2 SVGEGT. Between the trimmed V and J ends, which lost 6 bases and 7 bases, there was a span of 10 bases.

The chain links TRBV20-1 to TRBJ1-6; D is ambiguous. The V end lost 7 bases, the J end lost 4 bases, and 14 bases lay between the germline ends. CDR1 and CDR2 from the germline V gene are DFQATT and SNEGSKA (reference sequence). This CDR3 has 14 residues. CDR3 nucleotide sequence: TGCAGTGTAGGTCTGGGCTCATATAATTCACCCCTCCACTTT. It codes for CSVGLGSYNSPLHF.

This clonotype has a handful of counts. V is TRBV27 and J is TRBJ2-5, with a tentative D call TRBD2 (5 bases). This CDR3 is built from 14 residues. V dropped 11 bases and J dropped 5 bases, with 21 bases sitting between them. CDR1 and CDR2 (germline): MNHEY, SMNVEV (reference sequence). The CDR3 protein is CAPYNHGVSETQYF. DNA of the CDR3: TGTGCCCCATATAATCACGGGGTTTCGGAGACCCAGTACTTC.

This clonotype was seen a few times. The genes are TRBV12-3 or TRBV12-4 and TRBJ2-1; D call uncertain. The CDR3 contains 12 residues. V dropped 7 bases and J dropped 9 bases, with 13 bases sitting between them. As DNA, the CDR3 is TGTGCCAGCACCATAAACCCCCGTGAGCAGTTCTTC. This encodes CASTINPREQFF.

The chain carries TRBV6-1 and TRBJ2-2; 7 nucleotides agree with TRBD1. V lost 4 bases to trimming and J lost 1 base; unmatched junction nucleotides: 3. The CDR3 totals 15 residues. Germline V CDR1 and CDR2: MNHNS, SASEGT. The CDR3 region is CASSVNRGNTGELFF. The CDR3 region has the DNA TGTGCCAGCAGTGTAAACAGGGGGAACACCGGGGAGCTGTTTTTT.

In this sample, this clonotype turned up a few times. The rearrangement links TRBV27 to TRBJ2-7, with TRBD2 matching 7 bases. This CDR3 contains 15 residues. The trim removed 5 bases at V and 4 bases at J, leaving 11 bases unmatched. Germline V gene data show CDR1 as MNHEY and CDR2 as SMNVEV (reference sequence). This CDR3 reads CASSPSPSGDYEQYF. In DNA form, the CDR3 reads TGTGCCAGCAGTCCCTCCCCTAGCGGAGATTACGAGCAGTACTTC.

This clonotype was seen a few times. The chain employs TRBV4-2 and TRBJ2-3, with TRBD2 matching 10 bases. This CDR3 has 16 residues. The germline CDR1 and CDR2 sequences are LGHNA and YNFKEQ. The V segment lost 4 bases and the J segment 4 bases; nucleotides outside the gene matches: 8. The CDR3 loop reads CASSLRSGRDPDTQYF. The CDR3 coding sequence is TGTGCCAGCAGCCTACGAAGCGGGAGGGACCCAGATACGCAGTATTTT.

This clonotype has more than one count but fewer than ten. The V call is TRBV9, the J call TRBJ2-5; D unclear. The germline V gene encodes CDR1 SGDLS and CDR2 YYNGEE. V shed 1 base and J shed 2 bases, with 9 bases lying between them. The CDR3 consists of 14 residues. The CDR3 sequence: CASSVYDGQETQYF. The CDR3 nucleotides are TGTGCCAGCAGCGTATATGACGGTCAAGAGACCCAGTACTTC.

This clonotype was seen a handful of times. V usage is TRBV6-1 and J usage is TRBJ2-7, with D possibly TRBD2 on 7 matching bases. The CDR3 is 16 amino acids. Germline loops: CDR1 MNHNS, CDR2 SASEGT. Trimming stripped 5 bases from V and 0 bases from J, with 17 bases between. CDR3: CASSRSRGGGSYEQYF. The CDR3 DNA reads TGTGCCAGCAGTCGAAGCAGGGGAGGGGGCTCCTACGAGCAGTACTTC.

The chain uses TRBV12-3 or TRBV12-4 and TRBJ1-4, with D perhaps TRBD1 (6 bases). The CDR3 consists of 16 residues. The V end lost 6 bases, the J end lost 2 bases, and 16 bases lay between the germline ends. The CDR3 DNA follows: TGTGCCAGCAGCACATACAGGGAGGCCACTAATGAAAAACTGTTTTTT. It is translated as CASSTYREATNEKLFF.

About this clonotype itself: This sequence may be a read error, since a much larger clone differs from it by one base. The genes are TRBV29-1 and TRBJ2-1; perhaps TRBD2 as D (5 bases). CDR1 and CDR2 from the germline V gene are SQVTM and ANQGSEA. Trimming took off 6 bases at V and 6 bases at J, with 18 bases between the two ends. CDR3 length: 14 residues. The CDR3 DNA is TGCAGCGTCGCAATGGACTTCCCGGGCAATGAGCAGTTCTTC. This sequence encodes CSVAMDFPGNEQFF.

This clonotype has more than one count but fewer than ten. The DNA of the CDR3 is TGCAGTGCTAGTTATAAGGTGACCCAGTACTTC. It encodes CSASYKVTQYF. V and J are TRBV20-1 and TRBJ2-7; no definite D call. The end of the DNA aligns better with TRBJ2-5, so the J call may be wrong. This CDR3 contains 11 residues. The germline CDR1 and CDR2 sequences are DFQATT and SNEGSKA (reference sequence).